The 13 T cell receptor beta chains listed next were all sequenced from one sample in a study of T cell responses to AZD1222 COVID-19 vaccine. Assay used: immunoSEQ multiplex PCR; TCRdb lists only in-frame clones, some missing. The sample yields around 160,000 clones, 75% to 85% seen once. Material: peripheral blood, obtained on day 0 of MenACWY control vaccination. Every receptor here comes from an adult in good health.

The gene calls are TRBV5-6 and TRBJ1-5, with D tentatively TRBD1 (6 bases). The CDR3 has 15 residues. Germline V gives CDR1 SGHDT, CDR2 YYEEEE. The V end lost 1 base, the J end lost 1 base, and 9 bases lay between the germline ends. The CDR3 DNA sequence: TGTGCCAGCAGCTTGTTCCAGGGGAGCAATCAGCCCCAGCATTTT. It codes for CASSLFQGSNQPQHF. Supplemented by reference TRBV5-6 and TRBJ1-5, the full variable domain reads DAGVTQSPTHLIKTRGQQVTLRCSPKSGHDTVSWYQQALGQGPQFIFQYYEEEERQRGNFPDRFSGHQFPNYSSELNVNALLLGDSALYLCASSLFQGSNQPQHFGDGTRLSIL.

V gene TRBV7-6 combines with J gene TRBJ1-6; 7 bases are shared with TRBD1. From germline, CDR1 is SGHVS and CDR2 FNYEAQ. With V trimmed by 4 bases and J by 6 bases, 9 bases remained unmatched. The CDR3 spans 16 residues. DNA of the CDR3: TGTGCCAGCAGCTCCGGGACAGCCTTGAGTAATTCACCCCTCCACTTT. This gives the protein CASSSGTALSNSPLHF.

V and J are TRBV6-1 and TRBJ2-6; no reliable D call. The V end was cut by 2 bases, the J end by 4 bases, with 18 bases between. Germline-derived CDR1 and CDR2 are MNHNS and SASEGT. This CDR3 has 18 amino acids. CDR3 sequence (DNA): TGTGCCAGCAGTGAACCCGTAGGTGGCCAGTCCGGGGCCAACGTCCTGACTTTC. Translation gives CASSEPVGGQSGANVLTF.

V and J are TRBV7-9 and TRBJ1-2; 11 positions agree with TRBD1. V dropped 5 bases and J dropped 6; count of bases not matched to a gene: 2. The CDR3 sequence is 13 residues long. Germline values: CDR1 SEHNR, CDR2 FQNEAQ (reference sequence). CDR3 amino acids: CASSRGQGDGYTF. The CDR3 coding sequence is TGTGCCAGCAGCCGGGGACAGGGGGATGGCTACACCTTC. Based on the CDR3 plus reference TRBV7-9 and TRBJ1-2, the full variable domain is DTGVSQNPRHKITKRGQNVTFRCDPISEHNRLYWYRQTLGQGPEFLTYFQNEAQLEKSRLLSDRFSAERPKGSFSTLEIQRTEQGDSAMYLCASSRGQGDGYTFGSGTRLTVV.

This sequence joins TRBV5-1 and TRBJ2-3, with 8 bases fitting TRBD1. Germline assignment: CDR1 SGHRS and CDR2 YFSETQ. There are 15 residues in the CDR3. V shed 2 bases and J 1 base; nucleotides not matched to a gene: 3. CDR3 loop: CASSFLGQGTDTQYF. CDR3 nucleotide sequence: TGCGCCAGCAGCTTTTTGGGACAGGGCACAGATACGCAGTATTTT.

This clone was counted a few times. This chain uses TRBV6-6 with TRBJ2-3, with 12 bases that match TRBD2. Unmatched junction bases numbered 14, after V lost 5 bases and J lost 2 bases. CDR3 length equals 19 residues. The germline V gene encodes CDR1 MNHNY and CDR2 SVGAGI (reference sequence). The CDR3 nucleotides are TGTGCCAGCAGTCACCTACCCCAACTAGCGGGGGGACTCACAGATACGCAGTATTTT. Protein: CASSHLPQLAGGLTDTQYF.

The rearrangement uses TRBV3-1 (or the pseudogene TRBV3-2) and TRBJ2-5; 13 positions agree with TRBD2. CDR1 is LGHDT and CDR2 is YNNKEL in the germline V gene (reference sequence). The CDR3 has 15 residues. With V trimmed by 4 bases and J by 5 bases, 4 bases remained unmatched. CDR3 sequence reads: CASSRTSGGAETQYF. Written as DNA, the CDR3 is TGTGCCAGCAGCCGCACTAGCGGGGGGGCGGAGACCCAGTACTTC.

This chain joins TRBV13 and TRBJ2-1; 8 nucleotides line up with TRBD2. Germline assignment: CDR1 PRHDT and CDR2 FYEKMQ (reference sequence). CDR3 length: 16 residues. The J segment lost 9 bases and the V segment lost 0 bases, leaving 10 bases of the junction unmatched. The CDR3 nucleotides read TGTGCCAGCAGCTTAGGCGGGAGGGGTCCTCTGGGTGAGCAGTTCTTC. Its protein product is CASSLGGRGPLGEQFF. The complete variable domain, with remaining parts taken from reference TRBV13 and TRBJ2-1, reads AAGVIQSPRHLIKEKRETATLKCYPIPRHDTVYWYQQGPGQDPQFLISFYEKMQSDKGSIPDRFSAQQFSDYHSELNMSSLELGDSALYFCASSLGGRGPLGEQFFGPGTRLTVL.

The V gene is TRBV5-5, the J gene TRBJ2-7; 11 nucleotides agree with TRBD1. The CDR3 contains 15 residues. V gave up 4 bases and J gave up 6 bases; unmatched junction bases: 9. Germline loops: CDR1 SGHKS, CDR2 YYEKEE (reference sequence). CDR3 bases: TGTGCCAGCAGCCCAGGCCCGGACAGGGGGCGCGAGCAGTACTTC. Amino acids: CASSPGPDRGREQYF.

The chain couples TRBV4-2 to TRBJ2-2, with 7 positions matching TRBD1. This CDR3 has 15 amino acids. The germline CDR1 and CDR2 sequences are LGHNA and YNFKEQ. V lost 4 bases, J lost 3 bases, and 5 bases stayed unmatched. As DNA, the CDR3 is TGTGCCAGCAGCCTATTGGGACAGCACACCGGGGAGCTGTTTTTT. This encodes CASSLLGQHTGELFF.

The chain couples TRBV10-1 to TRBJ2-1; 14 nucleotides line up with TRBD2. V shed 5 bases and J 9 bases; nucleotides not matched to a gene: 6. In germline, CDR1 is WNHNN, CDR2 SYGVQD (reference sequence). There are 15 residues in the CDR3. CDR3 DNA sequence: TGCGCCAGCAGTTCGGGACTAGCGGGGGACAGTGAGCAGTTCTTC. Protein: CASSSGLAGDSEQFF.

The gene calls are TRBV28 and TRBJ2-2; D gene unclear. The CDR3 loop spans 14 amino acids. The V and J ends lost 6 bases and 2 bases respectively, with 10 bases between them. Germline CDR1 MDHEN, CDR2 SYDVKM. The CDR3 nucleotides are TGTGCCAGCAGGACCCTGATCAACACCGGGGAGCTGTTTTTT. This encodes CASRTLINTGELFF.

The chain combines TRBV24-1 with TRBJ2-1; weak D call: TRBD2 (5 bases). Trimming pared 1 base from V and 12 bases from J, leaving 15 bases between. The CDR3 extends over 14 amino acids. The germline V gene encodes CDR1 KGHDR and CDR2 SFDVKD. CDR3 bases: TGTGCCACCAGTGATTTACCCTTGGAGGCAAGGCAGTTCTTC. Protein product: CATSDLPLEARQFF.